This TCR beta chain was recovered during a study of cytomegalovirus exposure and HLA in healthy donors. Regarding the study as a whole: TCR beta V- and J-gene trimming, according to a later analysis, was linked to a missense DCLRE1C variant.

The PCR used 60 Vbeta and 13 Jbeta primers. TCRdb's copy holds only in-frame clones and misses some; the assay was immunoSEQ multiplex PCR. Of 90,000 to 120,000 clones in the sample, 70% to 80% were seen once. This clone was counted a few times. Its antigen is undetermined. This CDR3 spans 13 amino acids. Per germline, CDR1 SGDLS and CDR2 YYNGEE. Between the trimmed V and J ends, which lost 3 bases and 9 bases, there was a span of 13 bases. This receptor was taken from a woman aged 18-29 years in good health and CMV-seropositive. The chain has TRBV9 and TRBJ2-1; D possibly corresponds to TRBD1 (7 bases). The sample consisted of PBMCs. CDR3 DNA: TGTGCCAGCAGCGCCACTCAGGGGGGTGAGCAGTTCTTC. The encoded protein is CASSATQGGEQFF.